The table lists the clone carrying this T cell receptor (beta chain) with a count of one. No antigen is known for it. These data originate in a study of T cells in Graves' hyperthyroidism and ophthalmopathy. Study-level findings and limits: A model built on 13 V-J features separated ophthalmopathy from stable hyperthyroidism.

Diagnosing involved the use of clinical symptoms, serum thyroxine and TRAb, thyroid ultrasound and orbital computed tomography. 10 ml of fresh peripheral blood supplied the PBMCs. CDR1 is MRHNA, CDR2 SNTAGT, per germline. CDR3 length: 14 residues. With 6 bases removed from V and 4 bases from J, the gap between germline ends came to 13 bases. The source material, RNA transcripts, was used to amplify TCR beta CDR3 regions. The TCR CDR3 was amplified in a first-round RT-PCR using the HTBI primer set. One entry per CDR3 protein, called by TCRdb with MiXCR from the multiplex PCR reads. The table records 450,000 to 600,000 distinct CDR3 sequences, less than 15% of them present only once.

This chain connects TRBV6-4 to TRBJ2-1; D may correspond to TRBD1 or TRBD2 (5 bases each). This clonotype was sampled from a woman in her forties with Graves' hyperthyroidism. What was sequenced was blood. CDR3 loop: CASSRDEEYNEQFF. CDR3 bases: TGTGCCAGCAGCCGGGACGAAGAATACAATGAGCAGTTCTTC.